The clone carrying this T cell receptor beta chain was seen a single time. The sample originates from a study of T cells in Graves' hyperthyroidism and ophthalmopathy. Amplified regions were TCR beta CDR3 sequences from RNA transcripts. A set of HTBI primers served as the primers for a first-round RT-PCR of the TCR CDR3. TCRdb re-called the multiplex PCR reads through MiXCR, storing one row per CDR3 protein. The table shows hundreds of thousands of distinct CDR3 sequences, with less than 25% occurring only once. The material sequenced was blood. This receptor was taken from a man aged 25-45 years with Graves' ophthalmopathy.

The CDR3 coding sequence is TGTGCCACCAGTGACCCTAGGGCTGGAAACACCATATATTTT. It is translated as CATSDPRAGNTIYF. V gene TRBV24-1 combines with J gene TRBJ1-3; D remains unclear. CDR1 is KGHDR and CDR2 is SFDVKD in the germline V gene. The V end was cut by 4 bases, the J end by 2 bases, with 8 bases between. CDR3 length: 14 residues.